This is a list of T cell receptor beta chains from one sample in a study of blood T cells in healthy people across ages. TCRdb independently ran MiXCR on the 5' RACE reads; one entry per CDR3 protein. The sample shows around 940,000 distinct CDR3 sequences, just over 50% of them seen only once. Sequencing was done on a sample of blood. The receptors were gathered from a woman aged 60-75 years in good health. Both conserved end residues are part of each CDR3. D genes are given only for firm matches. Expanded clones get a size class; other rows say once, few or many, or leave the size out.

d_gene: TRBD1
j_gene: TRBJ2-5
len: 16
abundance: few
v_gene: TRBV4-1
CDR3aa: CASRTGPLSLKETQYF
CDR3nt: TGCGCCAGCAGGACAGGGCCGCTCTCTCTGAAAGAGACCCAGTACTTC

d_gene: -
j_gene: TRBJ1-4
len: 14
abundance: few
v_gene: TRBV7-9
CDR3aa: CASRRATDNEKLFF
CDR3nt: TGTGCCAGCAGGCGGGCGACAGATAATGAAAAACTGTTTTTT

d_gene: -
j_gene: TRBJ2-5
len: 14
abundance: -
v_gene: TRBV4-1
CDR3aa: CASSQDTRAETQYF
CDR3nt: TGCGCCAGCAGCCAAGATACACGAGCGGAGACCCAGTATTTC

d_gene: -
j_gene: TRBJ2-1
len: 15
abundance: -
v_gene: TRBV6-1
CDR3aa: CASRRGPSNYNEQFF
CDR3nt: TGTGCCAGCAGAAGGGGACCGTCCAATTACAATGAGCAGTTCTTC

d_gene: -
j_gene: TRBJ2-5
len: 13
abundance: -
v_gene: TRBV20-1
CDR3aa: CSAREPGRGTQYF
CDR3nt: TGCAGTGCTAGAGAGCCGGGGCGAGGGACCCAGTACTTC

d_gene: TRBD2
j_gene: TRBJ2-3
len: 16
abundance: many
v_gene: TRBV11-2
CDR3aa: CASRPIAGGLGDTQYF
CDR3nt: TGTGCCAGCAGGCCGATAGCGGGAGGGCTCGGGGATACGCAGTATTTT

d_gene: TRBD2
j_gene: TRBJ2-7
len: 14
abundance: -
v_gene: TRBV7-2
CDR3aa: CASSYIAGAYEQYF
CDR3nt: TGTGCCAGCAGCTATATAGCGGGGGCCTACGAGCAGTACTTC

d_gene: TRBD1
j_gene: TRBJ1-2
len: 16
abundance: few
v_gene: TRBV4-2
CDR3aa: CASSPRQGSTAYGYTF
CDR3nt: TGTGCCAGCAGCCCTCGACAGGGATCGACCGCATATGGCTACACCTTC

d_gene: -
j_gene: TRBJ2-5
len: 15
abundance: -
v_gene: TRBV2
CDR3aa: CASSEVRGPQETQYF
CDR3nt: TGTGCCAGCAGTGAGGTTAGGGGACCCCAAGAGACCCAGTACTTC

d_gene: TRBD1
j_gene: TRBJ2-1
len: 12
abundance: -
v_gene: TRBV29-1
CDR3aa: CSVGDRGDEQFF
CDR3nt: TGCAGCGTTGGGGACAGGGGCGATGAGCAGTTCTTC

d_gene: -
j_gene: TRBJ1-2
len: 16
abundance: -
v_gene: TRBV9
CDR3aa: CASSVEVGGSNYGYTF
CDR3nt: TGTGCCAGCAGCGTAGAGGTCGGGGGATCTAACTATGGCTACACCTTC

d_gene: TRBD2
j_gene: TRBJ2-1
len: 14
abundance: -
v_gene: TRBV6-6
CDR3aa: CASTELAGGSEQFF
CDR3nt: TGTGCCAGCACCGAACTAGCGGGAGGAAGTGAGCAGTTCTTC

d_gene: -
j_gene: TRBJ2-1
len: 14
abundance: -
v_gene: TRBV7-3
CDR3aa: CASSTAGIYNEQFF
CDR3nt: TGTGCCAGCAGCACCGCGGGGATCTACAATGAGCAGTTCTTC

d_gene: TRBD2
j_gene: TRBJ2-2
len: 18
abundance: -
v_gene: TRBV15
CDR3aa: CATSRTLPGLANTGELFF
CDR3nt: TGTGCCACCAGCAGAACCTTACCGGGACTAGCAAACACCGGGGAGCTGTTTTTT

d_gene: -
j_gene: TRBJ2-7
len: 15
abundance: -
v_gene: TRBV28
CDR3aa: CASRRSSGFAYEQYF
CDR3nt: TGTGCCAGCAGACGCAGCTCAGGGTTTGCCTACGAGCAGTACTTC

d_gene: -
j_gene: TRBJ2-7
len: 12
abundance: once
v_gene: TRBV2
CDR3aa: CASRAGRMAPYF
CDR3nt: TGTGCCAGCAGAGCCGGACGAATGGCACCGTACTTC

d_gene: TRBD2
j_gene: TRBJ2-1
len: 17
abundance: -
v_gene: TRBV7-9
CDR3aa: CASSLSGVREYQHEQFF
CDR3nt: TGTGCCAGCAGCCTGTCCGGGGTGCGGGAGTATCAGCATGAGCAGTTCTTC

d_gene: TRBD2
j_gene: TRBJ2-1
len: 16
abundance: -
v_gene: TRBV12-3/TRBV12-4
CDR3aa: CASSLTSGFSYNERFF
CDR3nt: TGTGCCAGCAGTTTGACTAGCGGGTTCTCCTACAATGAGCGGTTCTTC

d_gene: TRBD2
j_gene: TRBJ2-7
len: 14
abundance: -
v_gene: TRBV20-1
CDR3aa: CSAISGRASDEQYF
CDR3nt: TGCAGTGCCATTAGCGGGAGGGCCTCCGACGAGCAGTACTTC

d_gene: -
j_gene: TRBJ1-6
len: 17
abundance: -
v_gene: TRBV7-2
CDR3aa: CASSLVGGNSYNSPLHF
CDR3nt: TGTGCCAGCAGCTTAGTAGGCGGGAACTCCTATAATTCACCCCTCCACTTT

d_gene: TRBD2
j_gene: TRBJ2-7
len: 16
abundance: -
v_gene: TRBV4-2
CDR3aa: CASSLRAGLTRGEQYF
CDR3nt: TGTGCCAGCAGCCTCCGAGCGGGACTCACCCGGGGCGAGCAGTACTTC

d_gene: -
j_gene: TRBJ2-1
len: 20
abundance: once
v_gene: TRBV21-1
CDR3aa: CASIKLNGTSGIISNNEQFF
CDR3nt: TGTGCCAGCATCAAACTAAACGGGACTAGCGGGATTATCTCGAACAATGAGCAGTTCTTC

d_gene: -
j_gene: TRBJ1-1
len: 15
abundance: -
v_gene: TRBV6-5
CDR3aa: CASSYFDTLNTEAFF
CDR3nt: TGTGCCAGCAGTTACTTTGACACCTTGAACACTGAAGCTTTCTTT

d_gene: TRBD2
j_gene: TRBJ2-7
len: 15
abundance: -
v_gene: TRBV20-1
CDR3aa: CSADNLAGATYEQYF
CDR3nt: TGCAGTGCTGATAACTTAGCGGGAGCGACCTACGAGCAGTACTTC

d_gene: TRBD2
j_gene: TRBJ2-5
len: 16
abundance: -
v_gene: TRBV7-2
CDR3aa: CASSETSGRARETQYF
CDR3nt: TGTGCCAGCAGCGAGACTAGCGGGAGGGCAAGAGAGACCCAGTACTTC

d_gene: TRBD2
j_gene: TRBJ2-7
len: 14
abundance: few
v_gene: TRBV7-9
CDR3aa: CASSSPGLAYEQYF
CDR3nt: TGTGCCAGCAGCTCCCCGGGACTAGCGTACGAGCAGTACTTC

d_gene: TRBD1
j_gene: TRBJ2-7
len: 14
abundance: -
v_gene: TRBV28
CDR3aa: CASSEDRVSYEQYF
CDR3nt: TGTGCCAGCTCCGAGGACAGGGTTTCCTACGAGCAGTACTTC

d_gene: -
j_gene: TRBJ2-3
len: 15
abundance: few
v_gene: TRBV12-3/TRBV12-4
CDR3aa: CASSPLRTATDTQYF
CDR3nt: TGTGCCAGCTCCCCCTTGCGGACAGCAACAGATACGCAGTATTTT

d_gene: -
j_gene: TRBJ2-3
len: 15
abundance: -
v_gene: TRBV28
CDR3aa: CASSFSTGGANTQYF
CDR3nt: TGTGCCAGCAGTTTTAGTACCGGGGGCGCGAATACGCAGTATTTT

d_gene: -
j_gene: TRBJ2-5
len: 13
abundance: -
v_gene: TRBV30
CDR3aa: CAWRRTGKETQYF
CDR3nt: TGTGCCTGGAGGAGGACGGGAAAAGAGACCCAGTACTTC

d_gene: TRBD1
j_gene: TRBJ1-2
len: 17
abundance: -
v_gene: TRBV7-2
CDR3aa: CASGLSPSRQGSYGYTF
CDR3nt: TGTGCCAGCGGCTTATCCCCTTCACGACAGGGATCTTATGGCTACACCTTC

d_gene: TRBD2
j_gene: TRBJ2-1
len: 17
abundance: -
v_gene: TRBV28
CDR3aa: CASGPHTSGRAHNEQFF
CDR3nt: TGTGCCAGCGGACCGCATACAAGCGGGAGGGCCCACAATGAGCAGTTCTTC

d_gene: TRBD1
j_gene: TRBJ2-5
len: 16
abundance: few
v_gene: TRBV7-2
CDR3aa: CASSLVRRGLEETQYF
CDR3nt: TGTGCCAGCAGCTTAGTACGCAGGGGGCTGGAAGAGACCCAGTACTTC

d_gene: -
j_gene: TRBJ1-1
len: 13
abundance: -
v_gene: TRBV9
CDR3aa: CASSVTGGAEAFF
CDR3nt: TGTGCCAGCAGCGTTACCGGGGGCGCTGAAGCTTTCTTT

d_gene: -
j_gene: TRBJ2-5
len: 17
abundance: -
v_gene: TRBV7-2
CDR3aa: CASSLEGGSGQGETQYF
CDR3nt: TGTGCCAGCAGCTTAGAGGGGGGCTCGGGGCAAGGAGAGACCCAGTACTTC

d_gene: TRBD2
j_gene: TRBJ2-3
len: 15
abundance: few
v_gene: TRBV4-2
CDR3aa: CASRAGGREIDTQYF
CDR3nt: TGTGCCAGCAGGGCAGGCGGGCGGGAGATAGATACGCAGTATTTT

d_gene: TRBD2
j_gene: TRBJ2-1
len: 16
abundance: -
v_gene: TRBV20-1
CDR3aa: CSARGGSGKSYNEQFF
CDR3nt: TGCAGTGCTAGGGGTGGGAGCGGGAAATCCTACAATGAGCAGTTCTTC

d_gene: TRBD2
j_gene: TRBJ2-3
len: 17
abundance: few
v_gene: TRBV15
CDR3aa: CATSRDGSGRAGDTQYF
CDR3nt: TGTGCCACCAGCAGAGATGGGAGCGGGAGGGCGGGAGATACGCAGTATTTT

d_gene: TRBD1
j_gene: TRBJ2-7
len: 17
abundance: few
v_gene: TRBV7-2
CDR3aa: CASSFRSGTGFRDEQYF
CDR3nt: TGTGCCAGCAGCTTCAGATCCGGGACAGGGTTTCGGGACGAGCAGTACTTC

d_gene: TRBD2
j_gene: TRBJ2-3
len: 13
abundance: -
v_gene: TRBV12-3/TRBV12-4
CDR3aa: CASNLAGVDTQYF
CDR3nt: TGTGCCAGCAATCTAGCGGGAGTAGATACGCAGTATTTT

d_gene: -
j_gene: TRBJ2-7
len: 15
abundance: few
v_gene: TRBV5-1
CDR3aa: CASSFRLAPNYEQYF
CDR3nt: TGCGCCAGCAGCTTCAGGCTAGCGCCCAACTACGAGCAGTACTTC

d_gene: -
j_gene: TRBJ2-7
len: 15
abundance: -
v_gene: TRBV7-2
CDR3aa: CASSLGRKGPYEQYF
CDR3nt: TGTGCCAGCAGCTTAGGTCGGAAGGGTCCCTACGAGCAGTACTTC

d_gene: TRBD2
j_gene: TRBJ2-7
len: 13
abundance: -
v_gene: TRBV20-1
CDR3aa: CSPKTSGSYEQYF
CDR3nt: TGCAGTCCTAAGACTAGCGGGAGCTACGAGCAGTACTTC

d_gene: -
j_gene: TRBJ2-3
len: 14
abundance: -
v_gene: TRBV12-3/TRBV12-4
CDR3aa: CASSLTRFTDTQYF
CDR3nt: TGTGCCAGCAGTCTCACCCGATTCACAGATACGCAGTATTTT

d_gene: -
j_gene: TRBJ1-4
len: 14
abundance: -
v_gene: TRBV28
CDR3aa: CASSERGSNEKLFF
CDR3nt: TGTGCCAGCAGTGAGAGGGGATCAAATGAAAAACTGTTTTTT